Shown below are 29 T cell receptor beta chains from a single sample sequenced in a study of post-analysis software for immune sequencing data. Study-wide findings and caveats: TRBV segments more frequent in patients than in controls numbered several and included TRBV5-6, TRBV5-1 and TRBV20-1.

Prepared TCR beta cDNA libraries contained unique molecular identifiers. TCRdb ran MiXCR on the PCR reads and lists one entry per CDR3 protein. The sample holds some 240,000 distinct CDR3 sequences; just over 35% are singletons and the top ten take under 5.5%. No antigen is known for these receptors. Sequencing was performed on blood. The receptors derive from a girl aged 5-17 years with multiple sclerosis.

This chain joins TRBV28 and TRBJ1-5; perhaps TRBD1 as D (5 bases). This CDR3 has 14 amino acids. Germline CDR1 reads MDHEN; CDR2 reads SYDVKM. V was cut by 2 bases and J by 3 bases, with 8 bases left in between. CDR3 amino acids: CASSLSRVNQPQHF. CDR3 nucleotides: TGTGCCAGCAGTTTAAGCAGGGTCAATCAGCCCCAGCATTTT.

This clonotype was picked up many times. This chain links TRBV29-1 with TRBJ2-1, with 15 nucleotides matching TRBD2. CDR3 length: 15 amino acids. Unmatched junction bases numbered 8, after V lost 7 bases and J lost 7 bases. Looked up from germline, CDR1 is SQVTM and CDR2 is ANQGSEA. CDR3 in DNA: TGCAGCGCTGGACTAGCGGGAGGGCCGGAGAATGAGCAGTTCTTC. Amino acid sequence: CSAGLAGGPENEQFF.

V usage is TRBV28 and J usage is TRBJ1-1; 12 positions agree with TRBD1. The V gene's germline CDR1 is MDHEN and CDR2 SYDVKM. V lost 5 bases, J lost 0 bases, and 13 bases stayed unmatched. CDR3 length: 19 residues. In DNA, the CDR3 is TGTGCCAGCAGTCTCCCGGGACAGGGGGCCGGTTTCATGAACACTGAAGCTTTCTTT. Protein sequence: CASSLPGQGAGFMNTEAFF.

This clonotype was recorded many times. The V gene is TRBV20-1, the J gene TRBJ1-5; D not resolved. CDR3 size: 14 residues. The V gene's germline CDR1 is DFQATT and CDR2 SNEGSKA (reference sequence). Trimming removed 6 bases at V and 5 bases at J, with 17 bases between. The CDR3: CSATARGLDQPQHF. The DNA for the CDR3 is TGCAGTGCAACCGCCAGAGGTCTAGATCAGCCCCAGCATTTT.

There are many counts of this clonotype. The chain recombines TRBV24-1 with TRBJ2-5; D is unresolved. V was trimmed by 1 base and J by 5 bases, leaving 13 bases between them. Looked up from germline, CDR1 is KGHDR and CDR2 is SFDVKD. The CDR3 consists of 15 residues. CDR3 DNA sequence: TGTGCCACCAGTGATTTCGGCCTCAACGCGGAGACCCAGTACTTC. Protein: CATSDFGLNAETQYF.

Points on this clonotype: Relative to the germline gene, one junction end is altered; a read error may explain this. This sequence joins TRBV7-2 and TRBJ1-1, with unresolved D. Germline V lookup: CDR1 SGHTA, CDR2 FQGNSA. This CDR3 has 13 residues. The chain's CDR3 is CACSLDMNTEAFF. The CDR3 DNA is TGTGCCTGCAGCTTAGATATGAACACTGAAGCTTTCTTT.

This clonotype has a count of ten or more. V gene TRBV4-1 combines with J gene TRBJ1-5, with a tentative D call TRBD1 (5 bases). CDR1 is MGHRA and CDR2 is YSYEKL in the germline V gene. The CDR3 extends over 15 amino acids. Trimming cost V 4 bases and J 5 bases, with 15 bases left between them. The CDR3 DNA follows: TGCGCCAGCAGCCCTACCCGGGACGGCTATCAGCCCCAGCATTTT. This gives the protein CASSPTRDGYQPQHF.

This clonotype was observed at least ten times. The V and J genes are TRBV7-9 and TRBJ1-1; D is possibly TRBD1 (6 bases). Trimming removed 7 bases at V and 3 bases at J, with 15 bases between. The germline V gene encodes CDR1 SEHNR and CDR2 FQNEAQ (reference sequence). The CDR3 contains 14 residues. CDR3 protein: CASTFGGADTEAFF. CDR3 DNA sequence: TGTGCCAGCACCTTTGGGGGGGCCGACACTGAAGCTTTCTTT.

Ten or more counts support this clonotype. The V gene is TRBV5-1, the J gene TRBJ1-2; possibly TRBD1 for D (5 bases). The CDR3 has 12 residues. With 5 bases removed from V and 7 bases from J, the gap between germline ends came to 12 bases. The germline CDR1 and CDR2 sequences are SGHRS and YFSETQ. The CDR3 region is CASRGARGGYTF. CDR3 sequence (DNA): TGCGCCAGCAGAGGGGCTCGTGGTGGCTACACCTTC.

The chain recombines TRBV5-1 with TRBJ1-1, with 7 bases matching TRBD1. Trimming at V came to 4 bases and at J to 3 bases, leaving 6 bases not matched to a gene. Germline-derived CDR1 and CDR2 are SGHRS and YFSETQ. CDR3 length equals 14 residues. The CDR3 here is CASSTGTDYTEAFF. The CDR3 nucleotides are TGCGCCAGCAGCACCGGGACAGACTACACTGAAGCTTTCTTT.

The table lists this clonotype with many counts. The chain couples TRBV7-2 to TRBJ2-5; D tentatively reads TRBD1 or TRBD2 (5 bases each). Germline V gene data show CDR1 as SGHTA and CDR2 as FQGNSA. Between the trimmed V and J ends, which lost 5 bases and 5 bases, there was a span of 9 bases. The CDR3 runs to 12 residues. For the CDR3, the DNA is TGTGCCAGCAGCCCCTGGGGGGAGACCCAGTACTTC. It translates to CASSPWGETQYF.

This clonotype was seen a handful of times. The CDR3: CASSFTGGPRGELFF. DNA for the CDR3: TGCGCCAGCAGCTTTACGGGAGGGCCAAGAGGGGAGCTGTTTTTT. This chain joins TRBV5-1 and TRBJ2-2; 8 bases map to TRBD2. CDR3 length equals 15 residues. Trimming took 2 bases from V and 8 from J; bases not matched to a gene: 8. Germline V gene sequence: CDR1 SGHRS, CDR2 YFSETQ. The full variable domain, with the rest looked up from reference TRBV5-1 and TRBJ2-2, is KAGVTQTPRYLIKTRGQQVTLSCSPISGHRSVSWYQQTPGQGLQFLFEYFSETQRNKGNFPGRFSGRQFSNSRSEMNVSTLELGDSALYLCASSFTGGPRGELFFGEGSRLTVL.

The V and J genes are TRBV5-1 and TRBJ2-1, with no clear D. CDR1 is SGHRS and CDR2 is YFSETQ in the germline V gene. The CDR3 runs to 15 residues. Trimming pared 0 bases from V and 8 bases from J, leaving 15 bases between. The CDR3 DNA follows: TGCGCCAGCAGCTTGGCAACCCCCAGGTATGATGAGCAGTTCTTC. This gives the protein CASSLATPRYDEQFF.

This clonotype was detected ten times or more. The rearrangement links TRBV12-3 or TRBV12-4 to TRBJ2-5; the match to TRBD2 covers 11 bases. This CDR3 spans 16 amino acids. After removal of 6 bases from V and 1 base from J, the junction contained 7 bases not matched to a gene. The CDR3 nucleotides read TGTGCCAGCAGGCCCGGGACTAGCGGCCCCCAAGAGACCCAGTACTTC. This sequence encodes CASRPGTSGPQETQYF.

Many counts were recorded for this clonotype. The V call is TRBV5-5, the J call TRBJ2-5, with TRBD2 matching over 7 bases. Germline trimming cut 2 bases from V and 5 bases from J; bases unmatched to any gene: 3. This CDR3 has 13 residues. Germline V gene sequence: CDR1 SGHKS, CDR2 YYEKEE (reference sequence). CDR3 in amino acids: CASSLEAGETQYF. In nucleotides, the CDR3 is TGTGCCAGCAGCTTAGAAGCGGGGGAGACCCAGTACTTC.

This clonotype was seen a handful of times. This chain connects TRBV9 to TRBJ1-4; 7 positions match TRBD1. V was pared by 5 bases and J by 0 bases, with 7 bases of the junction left unmatched. This CDR3 is built from 16 residues. Germline lookup yields CDR1 SGDLS and CDR2 YYNGEE. DNA of the CDR3: TGTGCCAGCAGTCTAACAGGGGCAGCAACTAATGAAAAACTGTTTTTT. It translates to CASSLTGAATNEKLFF. Using reference TRBV9 and TRBJ1-4 for the parts outside the CDR3, the full variable domain is DSGVTQTPKHLITATGQRVTLRCSPRSGDLSVYWYQQSLDQGLQFLIQYYNGEERAKGNILERFSAQQFPDLHSELNLSSLELGDSALYFCASSLTGAATNEKLFFGSGTQLSVL.

A few counts support this clonotype. A read error may explain this, as a much larger clone is one base away. The chain links TRBV11-1 to TRBJ2-1; D could derive from TRBD1 or TRBD2 (6 bases each). This CDR3 comprises 16 residues. Trimming removed 1 base at V and 13 bases at J, with 23 bases between. CDR1 and CDR2 (germline): SGHAT, FQDESV (reference sequence). CDR3 in DNA: TGTGCCAGCAGCTTAGACGGTCTCAAAAGGGGGGAGACCCAGTTCTTC. Translation gives CASSLDGLKRGETQFF.

V usage is TRBV7-9 and J usage is TRBJ1-4; TRBD1 is a possible D gene (5 bases). The CDR3 is 14 amino acids. Trimming shortened V by 5 bases and J by 8 bases, and 15 bases separated the two germline ends. CDR1 is SEHNR and CDR2 is FQNEAQ in the germline V gene (reference sequence). The CDR3 reads CASSAARDEEKLFF. For the CDR3, the DNA is TGTGCCAGCAGCGCCGCCAGGGATGAAGAAAAACTGTTTTTT.

This clonotype has only a few counts. The CDR3 loop reads CASRDRDRDGYTF. As DNA, the CDR3 is TGTGCCAGCAGGGACCGGGACAGGGATGGCTACACCTTC. J is TRBJ1-2 and V is TRBV2; 9 nucleotides align to TRBD1. V dropped 6 bases and J dropped 6; count of bases not matched to a gene: 5. The germline CDR1 and CDR2 sequences are SNHLY and FYNNEI. The CDR3 totals 13 residues. Together with reference TRBV2 and TRBJ1-2, the CDR3 gives the full variable domain: EPEVTQTPSHQVTQMGQEVILRCVPISNHLYFYWYRQILGQKVEFLVSFYNNEISEKSEIFDDQFSVERPDGSNFTLKIRSTKLEDSAMYFCASRDRDRDGYTFGSGTRLTVV.

CDR3 sequence: CASRTRTTGETQYF. CDR3 DNA sequence: TGTGCCAGCAGGACCCGGACTACCGGAGAGACCCAGTACTTC. The V gene is TRBV7-2, the J gene TRBJ2-5; TRBD2 is a possible D gene (6 bases). There are 14 residues in the CDR3. The V gene lost 6 bases and the J gene lost 4 bases, with 15 bases spanning the gap. CDR1 is SGHTA and CDR2 is FQGNSA in the germline V gene.

The chain has TRBV15 and TRBJ2-7; 9 bases are shared with TRBD2. This CDR3 is 15 amino acids long. Germline values: CDR1 LNHNV, CDR2 YYDKDF (reference sequence). The V gene end was trimmed by 3 bases and the J gene end by 0 bases; junction bases not matched to a gene: 3. The DNA of the CDR3 is TGTGCCACCAGCAGGGGACTAGCAGACTCCTACGAGCAGTACTTC. Its protein is CATSRGLADSYEQYF.

In this sample, this clonotype turned up many times. The chain carries TRBV7-2 and TRBJ1-1, with D unresolved. Germline CDR1 is SGHTA and CDR2 is FQGNSA. This CDR3 spans 11 amino acids. The germline V and J ends were trimmed by 5 bases and 11 bases, with 12 bases remaining between them. CDR3 residues: CASSPEIRAFF. In DNA, the CDR3 is TGTGCCAGCAGCCCAGAGATTCGTGCTTTCTTT.

This clonotype showed up just once. A much larger clone differs from this one at a single base, so this may be a read error. This sequence joins TRBV20-1 and TRBJ1-6; 9 positions match TRBD1. The CDR3 totals 13 residues. The germline V gene has CDR1 DFQATT and CDR2 SNEGSKA (reference sequence). CDR3 amino acids: CSARGQGDSPRHF. CDR3 DNA sequence: TGCAGTGCTAGAGGACAGGGGGACTCACCCCGCCACTTT.

There are many counts of this clonotype. In DNA form, the CDR3 reads TGCGCCAGCAGCTTAATGTATCGCACAGATACGCAGTATTTT. It codes for CASSLMYRTDTQYF. J is TRBJ2-3 and V is TRBV5-1; D is ambiguous. CDR3 size: 14 residues. V was shortened by 2 bases and J by 1 base, with 8 bases between the two germline ends. Germline-derived CDR1 and CDR2 are SGHRS and YFSETQ.

This clonotype was found many times. The chain carries TRBV7-4 and TRBJ2-3, with a weak D call TRBD2 (6 bases). With 5 bases removed from V and 4 bases from J, the gap between germline ends came to 19 bases. The V gene's germline CDR1 is SGHVT and CDR2 SQSDAQ. CDR3 length equals 16 residues. CDR3 residues: CASSASGTASPDTQYF. The DNA of the CDR3 is TGTGCCAGCAGCGCATCCGGGACTGCATCGCCAGATACGCAGTATTTT.

This clonotype appeared many times. This chain uses TRBV13 with TRBJ1-2; no firm D call. V was trimmed by 5 bases and J by 6 bases, leaving 10 bases between them. The CDR3 runs 12 residues. CDR1 PRHDT and CDR2 FYEKMQ come from the germline V gene (reference sequence). In nucleotides, the CDR3 is TGTGCCAGCAGCATCGGGGAAAATGGCTACACCTTC. This gives the protein CASSIGENGYTF.

The chain uses TRBV7-2 and TRBJ2-1; D gene ambiguous. There are 14 residues in the CDR3. The V end was cut by 1 base, the J end by 9 bases, with 13 bases between. Germline values: CDR1 SGHTA, CDR2 FQGNSA. The CDR3 region is CASSLGYRSGEQFF. Written as DNA, the CDR3 is TGTGCCAGCAGCTTAGGTTACAGAAGTGGTGAGCAGTTCTTC.

The rearrangement links TRBV29-1 to TRBJ2-1; 8 positions agree with TRBD1. There are 13 residues in the CDR3. Germline CDR1 SQVTM, CDR2 ANQGSEA. After removal of 6 bases from V and 9 bases from J, the junction contained 10 bases not matched to a gene. CDR3 in amino acids: CSVDRGRTGEQFF. In DNA form, the CDR3 reads TGCAGCGTCGACAGGGGTCGAACCGGTGAGCAGTTCTTC.

This chain connects TRBV28 to TRBJ1-1, with D perhaps TRBD1 (6 bases). V lost 7 bases, J lost 5 bases, and 11 bases lay in between. Looked up from germline, CDR1 is MDHEN and CDR2 is SYDVKM. This CDR3 is 12 amino acids long. The CDR3 protein is CASIQGGTEAFF. For the CDR3, the DNA is TGTGCCAGCATACAGGGTGGAACTGAAGCTTTCTTT.